Shown below are 16 T cell receptor beta chains from a single sample sequenced in a study of CD8+ T cells in alopecia areata. Treatment of the sample: oral pan-JAK inhibitor, 5-10 mg twice daily. The authors extracted RNA and reverse transcribed it into cDNA as the sequencing template. Clones were sequenced by immunoSEQ multiplex PCR, and TCRdb holds only the in-frame ones, with some missing. The table lists more than 90,000 clones, 58% of them singletons. Specimen: CD8+ T cells sorted from blood, collected at week 4, from a patient treated with tofacitinib. The receptors originated from a human donor with alopecia areata.

The chain recombines TRBV30 with TRBJ1-2; perhaps TRBD1 as D (5 bases). The germline gives CDR1 GTSNPN, CDR2 SVGIG (reference sequence). The CDR3 spans 15 residues. The V and J ends lost 1 base and 3 bases respectively, with 15 bases between them. Here the CDR3 reads CAWSEAGSSDYGYTF. Here the CDR3 DNA reads TGTGCCTGGAGTGAGGCAGGGTCAAGCGACTATGGCTACACCTTC.

This clone was found a few times. The CDR3 here is CASSYIGSYEQYF. The CDR3 DNA reads as TGTGCCAGCAGTTACATCGGGTCCTACGAGCAGTACTTC. The rearrangement links TRBV6-5 to TRBJ2-7; D is undetermined. CDR1 MNHEY and CDR2 SVGAGI come from the germline V gene. The length of the CDR3 is 13 residues. V gave up 2 bases and J gave up 1 base, with 6 bases separating them.

Written as DNA, the CDR3 is TGTGCCAGCTCACCTTTGGAGTTTGGGAACACTGAAGCTTTCTTT. Translated, it gives CASSPLEFGNTEAFF. The V and J genes are TRBV18 and TRBJ1-1; D is undetermined. The CDR3 consists of 15 residues. V dropped 3 bases and J dropped 1 base, with 12 bases sitting between them. Germline lookup yields CDR1 KGHSH and CDR2 LQKENI.

The chain carries TRBV30 and TRBJ2-2; the D is unclear. This CDR3 contains 18 residues. Germline V CDR1 and CDR2: GTSNPN, SVGIG (reference sequence). V lost 2 bases to trimming and J lost 2 bases, with 21 bases between them. CDR3 bases: TGTGCCTGGAGTCATGACGGCGTGAGACCAAGAAACACCGGGGAGCTGTTTTTT. Its translation: CAWSHDGVRPRNTGELFF.

The chain links TRBV30 to TRBJ2-2; D not certain. The CDR3 runs 12 residues. Trimming stripped 2 bases from V and 3 bases from J, with 4 bases between. Germline V gene sequence: CDR1 GTSNPN, CDR2 SVGIG (reference sequence). CDR3 region: CAWSPDTGELFF. CDR3 in DNA: TGTGCCTGGAGTCCAGACACCGGGGAGCTGTTTTTT.

V and J are TRBV14 and TRBJ1-1; unclear D gene. The CDR3 contains 12 residues. V lost 3 bases and J 3 bases, leaving 5 bases between the germline ends. The germline CDR1 and CDR2 sequences are SGHDN and FVKESK. The CDR3 DNA sequence: TGTGCCAGCAGCCACATTTACACTGAAGCTTTCTTT. This codes for CASSHIYTEAFF.

The table lists this clone with a few counts. The rearrangement links TRBV29-1 to TRBJ2-5; the match to TRBD2 covers 15 bases. The CDR3 contains 14 residues. V shed 3 bases, J shed 5 bases, and the junction held 1 base outside the gene matches. CDR1 and CDR2 (germline): SQVTM, ANQGSEA. The CDR3 DNA is TGCAGCGTTGACGGACTAGCGGGAGGGGAGACCCAGTACTTC. Translating it yields CSVDGLAGGETQYF.

In this sample, this clone turned up a few times. This chain links TRBV5-1 with TRBJ2-7; the D is unclear. Germline values: CDR1 SGHRS, CDR2 YFSETQ. Trimming cost V 0 bases and J 4 bases, with 5 bases left between them. The CDR3 contains 12 residues. In DNA, the CDR3 is TGCGCCAGCAGCTTGGACCGGTACGAGCAGTACTTC. It codes for CASSLDRYEQYF.

The CDR3 bases are TGTGCCTGGAGTGCCGCCTCGGCCCCTACCGAGCAGTACTTC. It specifies CAWSAASAPTEQYF. The chain uses TRBV30 and TRBJ2-7, with D unclear. The CDR3 spans 14 residues. Germline CDR1 GTSNPN, CDR2 SVGIG (reference sequence). Trimming cost V 1 base and J 6 bases, with 16 bases left between them.

This clone has a handful of counts. The genes are TRBV30 and TRBJ2-1; no clear D gene. This CDR3 comprises 13 residues. The germline V and J ends were trimmed by 4 bases and 1 base, with 8 bases remaining between them. Germline V gene sequence: CDR1 GTSNPN, CDR2 SVGIG (reference sequence). This CDR3 reads CAWNPGSYNEQFF. The CDR3 nucleotides are TGTGCCTGGAATCCGGGTTCCTACAATGAGCAGTTCTTC. The whole variable domain, filled in from reference TRBV30 and TRBJ2-1, reads SQTIHQWPATLVQPVGSPLSLECTVEGTSNPNLYWYRQAAGRGLQLLFYSVGIGQISSEVPQNLSASRPQDRQFILSSKKLLLSDSGFYLCAWNPGSYNEQFFGPGTRLTVL.

This clone was counted only a few times. J is TRBJ1-5 and V is TRBV27, with 7 bases aligning to TRBD1. The CDR3 runs 15 residues. J was trimmed by 6 bases and V by 3 bases; bases with no gene match: 8. Germline V lookup: CDR1 MNHEY, CDR2 SMNVEV (reference sequence). CDR3 residues: CASSLTGTYVQPQHF. In nucleotides, the CDR3 is TGTGCCAGCAGTTTGACAGGGACATACGTTCAGCCCCAGCATTTT.

This clone was observed a handful of times. V gene TRBV7-8 combines with J gene TRBJ2-1; D ambiguous. The CDR3 extends over 13 amino acids. V lost 3 bases to trimming and J lost 3 bases, with 6 bases between them. The germline V gene has CDR1 SGHVS and CDR2 FQNEAQ. The CDR3 DNA reads TGTGCCAGCAGCTTGGATAGCTACAATGAGCAGTTCTTC. Its protein is CASSLDSYNEQFF.

The chain recombines TRBV30 with TRBJ2-3; no definite D call. This CDR3 contains 13 residues. Germline CDR1 GTSNPN, CDR2 SVGIG (reference sequence). V gave up 4 bases and J gave up 0 bases, with 8 bases separating them. The CDR3 nucleotides read TGTGCCTGGAATCCGGCTAGCACAGATACGCAGTATTTT. Its translation is CAWNPASTDTQYF.

This chain links TRBV7-9 with TRBJ1-5, with a tentative D call TRBD1 (5 bases). V was cut by 5 bases and J by 6 bases, with 14 bases left in between. The CDR3 has 14 residues. In germline, CDR1 is SEHNR, CDR2 FQNEAQ (reference sequence). CDR3 region: CASSRPGEGQPQHF. The CDR3 coding sequence is TGTGCCAGCAGCAGGCCGGGGGAGGGTCAGCCCCAGCATTTT. Full variable domain (rest looked up from reference TRBV7-9 and TRBJ1-5): DTGVSQNPRHKITKRGQNVTFRCDPISEHNRLYWYRQTLGQGPEFLTYFQNEAQLEKSRLLSDRFSAERPKGSFSTLEIQRTEQGDSAMYLCASSRPGEGQPQHFGDGTRLSIL.

The chain links TRBV9 to TRBJ1-2, with TRBD1 identical over 8 bases. The CDR3 is 13 amino acids. The J segment lost 13 bases and the V segment lost 7 bases, leaving 15 bases of the junction unmatched. The germline V gene has CDR1 SGDLS and CDR2 YYNGEE. The CDR3 here is CASGPGQGSTGTF. In DNA form, the CDR3 reads TGTGCCAGCGGCCCTGGACAGGGAAGCACAGGCACCTTC.

There are a few counts of this clone. The sample contains more than one DNA sequence encoding this CDR3. The CDR3 region is CSVVGALNTEAFF. As DNA, the CDR3 is TGCAGCGTGGTCGGGGCTCTGAACACTGAAGCTTTCTTT. This chain connects TRBV29-1 to TRBJ1-1, with D maybe TRBD1 (5 bases). V lost 6 bases and J 0 bases, leaving 11 bases between the germline ends. The CDR3 spans 13 residues. Germline lookup yields CDR1 SQVTM and CDR2 ANQGSEA.